These 21 T cell receptor beta chains share one sample of origin, sequenced in a study of identical twins. TCRdb itself ran the 5' RACE reads through MiXCR, one entry per CDR3 protein. The data show roughly 700,000 distinct CDR3 sequences, around 8.3% seen once. The same sample was also studied in work on yellow fever vaccine responses in identical twins.

Sequencing input: PBMCs. Receptors originate from a woman aged 18-30 years in good health.

The rearrangement links TRBV7-9 to TRBJ2-1, with 8 bases aligning to TRBD2. Per the germline V gene, CDR1 is SEHNR and CDR2 is FQNEAQ (reference sequence). The CDR3 is made up of 14 amino acids. V lost 2 bases and J lost 5; bases outside the gene matches: 2. The CDR3 here is CASSLIGGDNEQFF. Here the CDR3 DNA reads TGTGCCAGCAGCTTAATCGGGGGGGACAATGAGCAGTTCTTC.

The V and J genes are TRBV10-3 and TRBJ2-3; TRBD2 aligns across 8 bases. The ends lost 10 bases at V and 2 bases at J; junction bases unmatched: 17. This CDR3 contains 17 residues. Germline CDR1 and CDR2: ENHRY and SYGVKD. The CDR3 region is CATVPLASGGFTDTQYF. Written as DNA, the CDR3 is TGTGCCACCGTCCCCCTAGCCAGCGGGGGCTTCACAGATACGCAGTATTTT.

CDR3 sequence reads: CASSSVAGYNEQFF. The CDR3 coding sequence is TGTGCCAGCAGTTCGGTGGCGGGATACAATGAGCAGTTCTTC. The chain couples TRBV6-5 to TRBJ2-1, with D perhaps TRBD2 (6 bases). V lost 4 bases and J 4 bases, leaving 11 bases between the germline ends. The germline gives CDR1 MNHEY, CDR2 SVGAGI. The CDR3 consists of 14 residues.

This clonotype was observed at least ten times. V gene TRBV4-1 combines with J gene TRBJ2-7; no clear D gene. Trimming pared 0 bases from V and 3 bases from J, leaving 9 bases between. This CDR3 region has 14 residues. CDR1 is MGHRA and CDR2 is YSYEKL in the germline V gene. CDR3 loop: CASSQDSPGYEQYF. In DNA, the CDR3 is TGCGCCAGCAGCCAAGATAGCCCGGGCTACGAGCAGTACTTC.

This clonotype has more than one count but fewer than ten. The chain employs TRBV6-5 and TRBJ2-5; perhaps TRBD2 as D (6 bases). The length of the CDR3 is 17 residues. V was shortened by 0 bases and J by 7 bases, with 21 bases between the two germline ends. Germline V gene data show CDR1 as MNHEY and CDR2 as SVGAGI. The CDR3 region has the DNA TGTGCCAGCAGTTACTCTGACCCACGGAGTTTGGGGGGGACCCAGTACTTC. Translated: CASSYSDPRSLGGTQYF.

This clonotype was picked up a small number of times. The rearrangement uses TRBV29-1 and TRBJ1-2; TRBD1 matches 12 bases. This CDR3 spans 15 amino acids. Trimming removed 1 base from V and 6 bases from J; junction bases left unmatched: 6. Germline CDR1 reads SQVTM; CDR2 reads ANQGSEA. CDR3: CSVEGGQGASHGYTF. The CDR3 DNA reads TGCAGCGTTGAAGGGGGACAGGGGGCTAGTCATGGCTACACCTTC.

At least ten counts were recorded for this clonotype. This chain connects TRBV4-2 to TRBJ2-7; tentative D call: TRBD2 (6 bases). Germline CDR1 and CDR2: LGHNA and YNFKEQ. The CDR3 extends over 14 amino acids. With 1 base removed from V and 4 bases from J, the gap between germline ends came to 11 bases. CDR3 in DNA: TGTGCCAGCAGCCAAGGGGGGGTAAGGTACGAGCAGTACTTC. This codes for CASSQGGVRYEQYF.

The chain recombines TRBV12-5 with TRBJ2-5; TRBD2 matches at 10 bases. The CDR3 is made up of 16 amino acids. V lost 3 bases to trimming and J lost 7 bases; unmatched junction nucleotides: 11. Germline-derived CDR1 and CDR2 are LGHNT and FRNRAP. CDR3 in amino acids: CASGFASGGLKWTQYF. The CDR3, as DNA: TGTGCTAGTGGTTTTGCTAGCGGGGGCCTAAAATGGACCCAGTACTTC.

This clonotype was recorded many times. The V and J genes are TRBV24-1 and TRBJ2-5; TRBD2 matches 10 bases. The CDR3 length is 13 residues. V lost 10 bases to trimming and J lost 5 bases; unmatched junction nucleotides: 6. Germline V gene data show CDR1 as KGHDR and CDR2 as SFDVKD. DNA of the CDR3: TGTGCCACTGGACTAGCGGAAAGGGAGACCCAGTACTTC. It specifies CATGLAERETQYF.

On this clonotype itself: The germline gene is not matched at one end of the junction; a read error may be the cause. This chain uses TRBV7-2 with TRBJ2-1, with 10 positions matching TRBD2. Germline V gene lookup returns CDR1 SGHTA and CDR2 FQGNSA. There are 16 residues in the CDR3. The CDR3 coding sequence is TGTGCCAGCAGCTCGGCGGGACTAGCGATCTACAGTGAGCAGTTCTTC. Translation: CASSSAGLAIYSEQFF.

This chain connects TRBV11-2 to TRBJ2-3; D gene uncertain. Germline V gives CDR1 SGHAT, CDR2 FQNNGV. With 1 base removed from V and 0 bases from J, the gap between germline ends came to 17 bases. There are 18 residues in the CDR3. In nucleotides, the CDR3 is TGTGCCAGCAGCTTAGCTATCGATGGCGGAACTAGCACAGATACGCAGTATTTT. This translates into CASSLAIDGGTSTDTQYF.

V gene TRBV7-9 combines with J gene TRBJ2-7; possible D gene TRBD1, 5 bases. Per the germline V gene, CDR1 is SEHNR and CDR2 is FQNEAQ (reference sequence). Trimming removed 2 bases at V and 5 bases at J, with 13 bases between. The CDR3 runs 14 residues. The CDR3 DNA follows: TGTGCCAGCAGCTTAACCAGGGAAACCAACGAGCAGTACTTC. Residues: CASSLTRETNEQYF. The whole variable domain, filled in from reference TRBV7-9 and TRBJ2-7, reads DTGVSQNPRHKITKRGQNVTFRCDPISEHNRLYWYRQTLGQGPEFLTYFQNEAQLEKSRLLSDRFSAERPKGSFSTLEIQRTEQGDSAMYLCASSLTRETNEQYFGPGTRLTVT.

The V and J genes are TRBV12-3 or TRBV12-4 and TRBJ2-1, with D maybe TRBD2 (5 bases). This CDR3 spans 16 amino acids. Trimming took 6 bases from V and 4 from J, leaving 19 bases between them. The CDR3: CASSFPPTRAYNEQFF. In DNA, the CDR3 is TGTGCCAGCAGCTTCCCCCCTACGCGGGCTTACAATGAGCAGTTCTTC.

The chain joins TRBV15 to TRBJ2-7; D unclear. The CDR3 covers 14 residues. Germline assignment: CDR1 LNHNV and CDR2 YYDKDF (reference sequence). Trimming stripped 0 bases from V and 0 bases from J, with 6 bases between. The CDR3 region is CATSRDPSSYEQYF. DNA for the CDR3: TGTGCCACCAGCAGAGATCCCAGCTCCTACGAGCAGTACTTC.

There are many counts of this clonotype. CDR3 sequence (DNA): TGTGCCAGCAGTTACTCGGAGGAGTTCGTCCCAGATACGCAGTATTTT. Protein product: CASSYSEEFVPDTQYF. The V and J genes are TRBV6-5 and TRBJ2-3; the D gene is possibly TRBD2 (5 bases). This CDR3 is built from 16 residues. CDR1 and CDR2 from the germline V gene are MNHEY and SVGAGI. The V gene lost 0 bases and the J gene lost 4 bases, with 14 bases spanning the gap.

This clonotype was detected ten times or more. CDR3 region: CASSQSTGELFF. CDR3 DNA sequence: TGCGCCAGCAGCCAATCCACCGGGGAGCTGTTTTTT. The V gene is TRBV4-3, the J gene TRBJ2-2; D is unclear. Trimming took 2 bases from V and 4 from J, leaving 2 bases between them. CDR1 is LGHNA, CDR2 YSLEER, per germline. This CDR3 contains 12 residues.

This chain connects TRBV2 to TRBJ2-1; 9 nucleotides agree with TRBD2. In germline, CDR1 is SNHLY, CDR2 FYNNEI. The CDR3 is 13 residues long. Trimming removed 7 bases from V and 5 bases from J; junction bases left unmatched: 3. The CDR3 DNA sequence: TGTGCCAGCAAGGGCGGGGGGGACAATGAGCAGTTCTTC. Encoded protein: CASKGGGDNEQFF. The variable domain in full, with the rest retrieved from reference TRBV2 and TRBJ2-1, is EPEVTQTPSHQVTQMGQEVILRCVPISNHLYFYWYRQILGQKVEFLVSFYNNEISEKSEIFDDQFSVERPDGSNFTLKIRSTKLEDSAMYFCASKGGGDNEQFFGPGTRLTVL.

This clonotype was recorded a few times. The chain recombines TRBV30 with TRBJ1-2; D gene uncertain. The length of the CDR3 is 12 residues. Germline loops: CDR1 GTSNPN, CDR2 SVGIG (reference sequence). V lost 4 bases and J 4 bases, leaving 10 bases between the germline ends. CDR3 amino acids: CAWKGRIYGYTF. The CDR3 bases are TGTGCCTGGAAAGGACGGATCTATGGCTACACCTTC.

This clonotype was recorded a few times. This sequence joins TRBV6-1 and TRBJ2-7; 8 bases map to TRBD2. Germline V gives CDR1 MNHNS, CDR2 SASEGT. Losses at the gene ends were 7 bases for V and 3 bases for J; bases not matched to a gene: 8. This CDR3 is built from 14 residues. This CDR3 is CASNPGGQLYEQYF. For the CDR3, the DNA is TGTGCCAGCAACCCGGGGGGGCAACTCTACGAGCAGTACTTC.

The chain links TRBV6-5 to TRBJ1-5; D call uncertain. The CDR3 spans 15 residues. CDR1 and CDR2 (germline): MNHEY, SVGAGI. The germline V and J ends were trimmed by 2 bases and 1 base, with 9 bases remaining between them. This CDR3 reads CASSYGHGSNQPQHF. The CDR3 region has the DNA TGTGCCAGCAGTTACGGCCATGGGAGCAATCAGCCCCAGCATTTT.

This clonotype was seen repeatedly, ten times or more. The chain has TRBV29-1 and TRBJ2-3; no definite D call. Trimming took 7 bases from V and 6 from J, leaving 8 bases between them. This CDR3 has 10 amino acids. CDR1 and CDR2 (germline): SQVTM, ANQGSEA. As DNA, the CDR3 is TGCAGCGCAATCCGGGATACGCAGTATTTT. Translating it yields CSAIRDTQYF.